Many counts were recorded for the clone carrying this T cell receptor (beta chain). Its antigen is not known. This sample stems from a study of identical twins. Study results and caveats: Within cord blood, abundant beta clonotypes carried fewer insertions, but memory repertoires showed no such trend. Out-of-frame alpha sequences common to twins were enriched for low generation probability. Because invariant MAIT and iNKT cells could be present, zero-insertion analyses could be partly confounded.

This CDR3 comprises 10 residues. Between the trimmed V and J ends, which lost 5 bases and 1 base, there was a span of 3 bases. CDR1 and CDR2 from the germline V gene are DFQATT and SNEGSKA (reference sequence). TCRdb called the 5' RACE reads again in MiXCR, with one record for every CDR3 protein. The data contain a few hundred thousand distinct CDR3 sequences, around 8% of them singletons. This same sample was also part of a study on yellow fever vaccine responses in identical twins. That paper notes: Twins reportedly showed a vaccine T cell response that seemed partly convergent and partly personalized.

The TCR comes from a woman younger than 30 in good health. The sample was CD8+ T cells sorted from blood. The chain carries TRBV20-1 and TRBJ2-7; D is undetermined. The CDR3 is CSASSYEQYF. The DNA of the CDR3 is TGCAGTGCTTCTTCCTACGAGCAGTACTTC.